The present T cell receptor (beta chain) was sequenced within a study of a mutant IDH1 vaccine in newly diagnosed glioma. About the study: Vaccine dosing followed radiotherapy by 4-6 weeks, or accompanied temozolomide cycles. Patients under treatment included about 60% males and 37.5% females and had a mean age of approximately 44 years. Study findings and constraints: Pseudoprogression apparently lacked any relation to changes in top peripheral T cell clonotypes.

Germline V gene lookup returns CDR1 SGHAT and CDR2 FQNNGV. The CDR3 has 14 residues. Trimming left V 5 bases short and J 8 bases short, with 18 bases between. The protocol was immunoSEQ multiplex PCR, while the TCRdb copy is restricted to in-frame clones and leaves out a portion. This table has around 69,000 clones, more than 85% appearing once. A note on this clone: No antigen is known for it.

The sample's time point: week 35, safety follow-up. In the vaccine, a single dose held 300 ug of the mutant IDH1 20-mer peptide, along with topical imiquimod. Across weeks 1, 3, 5, 7, 11, 15, 19 and 23, patients received a vaccination each time, eight in all. The sample in question was PBMCs, obtained from a glioma patient whose treatment included an IDH1 peptide vaccine. The sequence was collected from a man aged 25-45 years with glioma. The J gene is TRBJ1-1, the V gene TRBV11-2; D gene uncertain. CDR3 sequence reads: CASSLQRASLEAFF. CDR3 sequence (DNA): TGTGCCAGCAGCCTGCAGAGAGCCTCCTTAGAAGCTTTCTTT.